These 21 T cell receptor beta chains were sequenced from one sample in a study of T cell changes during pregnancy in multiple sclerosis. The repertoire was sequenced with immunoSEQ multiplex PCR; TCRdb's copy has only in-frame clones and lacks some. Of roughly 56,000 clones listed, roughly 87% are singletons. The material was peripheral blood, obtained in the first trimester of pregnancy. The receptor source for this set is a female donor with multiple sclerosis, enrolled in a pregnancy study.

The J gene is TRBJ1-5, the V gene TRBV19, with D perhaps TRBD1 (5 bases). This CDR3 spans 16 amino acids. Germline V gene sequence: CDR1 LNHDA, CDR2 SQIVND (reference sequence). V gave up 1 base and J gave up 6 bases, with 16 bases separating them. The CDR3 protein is CASSIVGGVGGQPQHF. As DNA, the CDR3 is TGTGCCAGTAGTATAGTGGGAGGGGTTGGCGGTCAGCCCCAGCATTTT.

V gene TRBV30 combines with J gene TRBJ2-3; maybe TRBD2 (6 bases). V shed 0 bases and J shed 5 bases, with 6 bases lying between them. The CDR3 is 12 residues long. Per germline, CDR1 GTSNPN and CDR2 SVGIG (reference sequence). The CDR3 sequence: CAWSVSGDTQYF. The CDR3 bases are TGTGCCTGGAGTGTTAGCGGAGATACGCAGTATTTT.

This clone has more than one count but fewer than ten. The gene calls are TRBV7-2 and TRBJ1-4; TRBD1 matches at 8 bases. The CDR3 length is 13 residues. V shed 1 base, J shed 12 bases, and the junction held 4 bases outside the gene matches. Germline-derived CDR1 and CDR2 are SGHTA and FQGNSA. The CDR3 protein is CASSLDGQGELFF. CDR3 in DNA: TGTGCCAGCAGCTTAGACGGACAGGGCGAACTGTTTTTT.

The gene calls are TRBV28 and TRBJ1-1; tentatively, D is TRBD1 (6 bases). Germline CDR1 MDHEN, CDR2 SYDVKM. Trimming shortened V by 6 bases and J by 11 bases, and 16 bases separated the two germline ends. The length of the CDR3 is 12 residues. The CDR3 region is CASRLTQGRAFF. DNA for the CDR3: TGTGCCAGCAGACTAACCCAGGGGCGGGCTTTCTTT.

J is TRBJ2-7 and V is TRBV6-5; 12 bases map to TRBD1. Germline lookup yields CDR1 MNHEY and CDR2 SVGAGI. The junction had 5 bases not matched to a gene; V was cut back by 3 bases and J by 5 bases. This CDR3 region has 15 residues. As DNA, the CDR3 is TGTGCCAGCAGTTATTTCGGGACAGGGGGCGACGAGCAGTACTTC. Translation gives CASSYFGTGGDEQYF.

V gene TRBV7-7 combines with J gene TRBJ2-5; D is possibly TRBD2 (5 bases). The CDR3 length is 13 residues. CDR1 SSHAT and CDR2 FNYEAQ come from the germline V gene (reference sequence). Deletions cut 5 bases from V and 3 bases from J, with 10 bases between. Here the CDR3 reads CASSTRTEETQYF. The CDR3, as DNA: TGTGCCAGCAGCACGCGGACTGAAGAGACCCAGTACTTC.

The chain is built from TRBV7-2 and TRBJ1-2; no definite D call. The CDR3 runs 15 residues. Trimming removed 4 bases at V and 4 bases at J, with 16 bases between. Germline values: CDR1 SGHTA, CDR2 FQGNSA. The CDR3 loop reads CASSSSVGGFYGYTF. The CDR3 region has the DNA TGTGCCAGCAGCTCGTCCGTAGGCGGCTTCTATGGCTACACCTTC.

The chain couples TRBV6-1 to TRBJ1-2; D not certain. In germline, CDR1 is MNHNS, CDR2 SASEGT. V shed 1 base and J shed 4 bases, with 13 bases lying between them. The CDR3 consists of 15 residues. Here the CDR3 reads CASSEGEVSTYGYTF. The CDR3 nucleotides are TGTGCCAGCAGTGAAGGAGAGGTTTCGACCTATGGCTACACCTTC.

CDR3 region: CASSEGGRGQETQYF. CDR3 bases: TGTGCCAGCAGTGAAGGGGGCAGGGGGCAAGAGACCCAGTACTTC. The chain links TRBV6-1 to TRBJ2-5; TRBD1 aligns across 7 bases. Per germline, CDR1 MNHNS and CDR2 SASEGT. V shed 1 base and J 2 bases; nucleotides not matched to a gene: 4. The CDR3 has 15 residues.

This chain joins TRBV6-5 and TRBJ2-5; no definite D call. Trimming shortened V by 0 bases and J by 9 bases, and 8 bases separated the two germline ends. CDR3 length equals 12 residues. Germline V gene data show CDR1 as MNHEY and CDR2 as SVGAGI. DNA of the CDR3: TGTGCCAGCAGTTACTCGATCGGGTCCCAGTACTTC. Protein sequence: CASSYSIGSQYF.

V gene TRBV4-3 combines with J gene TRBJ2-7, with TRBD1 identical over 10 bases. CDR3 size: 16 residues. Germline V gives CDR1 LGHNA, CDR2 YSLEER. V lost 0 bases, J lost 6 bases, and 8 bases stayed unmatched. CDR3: CASSQDADRGSGEQYF. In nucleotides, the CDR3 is TGCGCCAGCAGCCAAGATGCGGACAGGGGGTCCGGCGAGCAGTACTTC.

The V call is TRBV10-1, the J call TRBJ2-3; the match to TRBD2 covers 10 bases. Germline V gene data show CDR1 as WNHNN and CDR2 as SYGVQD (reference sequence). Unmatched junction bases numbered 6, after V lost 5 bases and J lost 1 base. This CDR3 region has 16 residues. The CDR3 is CASSPSGSAGTDTQYF. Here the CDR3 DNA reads TGCGCCAGCAGTCCTAGCGGGAGTGCGGGCACAGATACGCAGTATTTT.

CDR3 sequence: CASVFRTSGYNEQFF. The DNA for the CDR3 is TGTGCCAGCGTTTTCCGGACTAGCGGGTACAATGAGCAGTTCTTC. V gene TRBV6-1 combines with J gene TRBJ2-1, with TRBD2 matching over 11 bases. Trimming took 8 bases from V and 4 from J; bases not matched to a gene: 7. Germline CDR1 reads MNHNS; CDR2 reads SASEGT. This CDR3 is built from 15 residues.

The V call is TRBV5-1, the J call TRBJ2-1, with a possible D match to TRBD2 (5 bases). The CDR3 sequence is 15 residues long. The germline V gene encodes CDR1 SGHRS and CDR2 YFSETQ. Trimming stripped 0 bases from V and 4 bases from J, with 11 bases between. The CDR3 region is CASSLESGYYNEQFF. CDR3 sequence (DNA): TGCGCCAGCAGCTTGGAGTCGGGATATTACAATGAGCAGTTCTTC.

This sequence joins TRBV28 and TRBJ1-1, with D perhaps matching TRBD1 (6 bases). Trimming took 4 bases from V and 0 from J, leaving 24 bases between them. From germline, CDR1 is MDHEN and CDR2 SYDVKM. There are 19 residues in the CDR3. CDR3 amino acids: CASSSFAQGGGLLNTEAFF. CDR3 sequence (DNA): TGTGCCAGCAGTTCATTCGCCCAAGGGGGGGGCCTCCTGAACACTGAAGCTTTCTTT.

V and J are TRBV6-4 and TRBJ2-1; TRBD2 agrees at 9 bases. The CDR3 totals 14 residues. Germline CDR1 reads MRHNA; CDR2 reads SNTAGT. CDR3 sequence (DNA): TGTCCCAAAAGGGGTGGACTAGCGAACAATGAGCAGTTCTTC. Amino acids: CPKRGGLANNEQFF.

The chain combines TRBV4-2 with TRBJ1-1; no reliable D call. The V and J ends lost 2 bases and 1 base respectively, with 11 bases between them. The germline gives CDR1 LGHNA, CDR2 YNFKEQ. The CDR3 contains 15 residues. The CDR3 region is CASSQPIAENTEAFF. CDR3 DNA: TGTGCCAGCAGCCAACCCATAGCAGAGAACACTGAAGCTTTCTTT.

CDR3 nucleotides: TGTGCCAGCAGCTTAGCAGGGGGCGGTGACTACGAGCAGTACTTC. This gives the protein CASSLAGGGDYEQYF. V is TRBV7-2 and J is TRBJ2-7; TRBD1 agrees at 7 bases. The germline CDR1 and CDR2 sequences are SGHTA and FQGNSA. The CDR3 covers 15 residues. Trimming at V came to 0 bases and at J to 3 bases, leaving 5 bases not matched to a gene.

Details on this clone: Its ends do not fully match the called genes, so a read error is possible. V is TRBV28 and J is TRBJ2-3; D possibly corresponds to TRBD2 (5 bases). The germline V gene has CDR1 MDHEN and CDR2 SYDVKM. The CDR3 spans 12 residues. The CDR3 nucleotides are TGTGCCGGCAGTTTAAAGCGGAATACGCAGTATTTT. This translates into CAGSLKRNTQYF.

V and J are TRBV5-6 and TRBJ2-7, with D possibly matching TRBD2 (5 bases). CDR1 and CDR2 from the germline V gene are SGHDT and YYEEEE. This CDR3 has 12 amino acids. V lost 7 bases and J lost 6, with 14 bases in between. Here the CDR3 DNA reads TGTGCCAGCGCCAGATGGGAGACCGAGCAGTACTTC. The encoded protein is CASARWETEQYF.

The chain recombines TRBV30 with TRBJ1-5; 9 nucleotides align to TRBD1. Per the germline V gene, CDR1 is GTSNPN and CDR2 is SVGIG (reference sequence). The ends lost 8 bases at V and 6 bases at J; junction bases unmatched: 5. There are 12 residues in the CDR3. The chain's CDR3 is CAGDRVGQPQHF. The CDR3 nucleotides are TGTGCCGGGGACAGGGTAGGTCAGCCCCAGCATTTT. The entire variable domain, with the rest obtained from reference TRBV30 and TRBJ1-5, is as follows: SQTIHQWPATLVQPVGSPLSLECTVEGTSNPNLYWYRQAAGRGLQLLFYSVGIGQISSEVPQNLSASRPQDRQFILSSKKLLLSDSGFYLCAGDRVGQPQHFGDGTRLSIL.